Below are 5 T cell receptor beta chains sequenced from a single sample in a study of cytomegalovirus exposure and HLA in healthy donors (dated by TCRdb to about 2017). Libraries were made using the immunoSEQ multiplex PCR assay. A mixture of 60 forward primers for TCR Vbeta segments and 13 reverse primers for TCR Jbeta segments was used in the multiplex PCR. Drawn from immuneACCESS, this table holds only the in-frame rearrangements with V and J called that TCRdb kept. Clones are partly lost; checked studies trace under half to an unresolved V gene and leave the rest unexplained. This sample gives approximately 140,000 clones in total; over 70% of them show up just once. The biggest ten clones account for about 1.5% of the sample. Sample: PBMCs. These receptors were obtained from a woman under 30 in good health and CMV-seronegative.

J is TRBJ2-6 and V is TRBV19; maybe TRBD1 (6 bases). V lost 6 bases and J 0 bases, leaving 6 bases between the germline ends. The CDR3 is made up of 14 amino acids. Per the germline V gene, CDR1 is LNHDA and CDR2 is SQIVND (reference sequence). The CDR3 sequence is CASRDSSGANVLTF. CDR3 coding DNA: TGTGCCAGTAGGGACAGCTCTGGGGCCAACGTCCTGACTTTC.

This CDR3 is CAWSVQAYNEQFF. CDR3 nucleotide sequence: TGTGCCTGGAGTGTACAGGCCTACAATGAGCAGTTCTTC. The chain is built from TRBV30 and TRBJ2-1; the D gene is possibly TRBD1 (5 bases). CDR3 length: 13 residues. Germline loops: CDR1 GTSNPN, CDR2 SVGIG (reference sequence). V dropped 0 bases and J dropped 2 bases, with 5 bases sitting between them.

CDR3 amino acids: CATLVEKTGELFF. The CDR3 nucleotides are TGTGCCACCCTTGTAGAGAAAACCGGGGAGCTGTTTTTT. The chain employs TRBV2 and TRBJ2-2; D not certain. The CDR3 is made up of 13 amino acids. V shed 10 bases and J shed 5 bases, with 14 bases lying between them. Germline assignment: CDR1 SNHLY and CDR2 FYNNEI.

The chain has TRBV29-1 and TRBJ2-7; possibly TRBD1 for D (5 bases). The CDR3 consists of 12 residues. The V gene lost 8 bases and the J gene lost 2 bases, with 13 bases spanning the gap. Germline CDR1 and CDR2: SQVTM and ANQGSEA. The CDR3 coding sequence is TGCAGCTTCATGGCAGGGACCTACGAGCAGTACTTC. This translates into CSFMAGTYEQYF.

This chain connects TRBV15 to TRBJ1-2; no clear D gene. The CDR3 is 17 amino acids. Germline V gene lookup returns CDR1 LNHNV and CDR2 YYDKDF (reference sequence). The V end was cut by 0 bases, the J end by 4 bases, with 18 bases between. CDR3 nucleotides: TGTGCCACCAGCAGAGATCTGCAGAGGGAAGGGAGCTATGGCTACACCTTC. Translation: CATSRDLQREGSYGYTF.